The next 7 T cell receptor beta chains were all read from a single sample in a study of T cells in Graves' hyperthyroidism and ophthalmopathy. Template material for amplifying TCR beta CDR3 regions consisted of RNA transcripts. The TCR CDR3 first-round RT-PCR relied on the HTBI primer set. TCRdb re-derived calls from the multiplex PCR reads in MiXCR, one entry per CDR3 protein. The table lists hundreds of thousands of distinct CDR3 sequences, about 45% of them singletons. Sample: peripheral blood or thyroid tissue (not recorded which). The receptors originated from an adult man with Graves' disease, either hyperthyroidism or ophthalmopathy (not recorded which).

This clonotype appeared a few times. CDR3 coding DNA: TGTGCCAGCAGTTTCCTTCGGCACGAGACCCAGTACTTC. This translates into CASSFLRHETQYF. This chain connects TRBV12-3 or TRBV12-4 to TRBJ2-5; no reliable D call. This CDR3 spans 13 amino acids. Trimming left V 3 bases short and J 5 bases short, with 10 bases between.

The chain couples TRBV9 to TRBJ1-1, with TRBD1 as a possible D gene (5 bases). This CDR3 region has 14 residues. Germline V lookup: CDR1 SGDLS, CDR2 YYNGEE. Trimming took off 5 bases at V and 3 bases at J, with 14 bases between the two ends. The CDR3 DNA follows: TGTGCCAGCAGTCAGGGTAGTTGGGACACTGAAGCTTTCTTT. It is translated as CASSQGSWDTEAFF.

The chain employs TRBV5-1 and TRBJ1-4, with TRBD1 as a possible D gene (5 bases). CDR3 length: 15 amino acids. Germline values: CDR1 SGHRS, CDR2 YFSETQ. V was shortened by 0 bases and J by 5 bases, with 11 bases between the two germline ends. The CDR3 sequence: CASSLVGGLNEKLFF. The CDR3 coding sequence is TGCGCCAGCAGCTTGGTGGGGGGATTGAATGAAAAACTGTTTTTT.

The chain uses TRBV29-1 and TRBJ1-2; possible D gene TRBD1, 6 bases. Germline V lookup: CDR1 SQVTM, CDR2 ANQGSEA. The V gene lost 8 bases and the J gene lost 4 bases, with 20 bases spanning the gap. The CDR3 sequence is 14 residues long. CDR3 amino acids: CSSPGLGQSYGYTF. The DNA for the CDR3 is TGCAGCAGCCCCGGATTAGGACAGTCCTATGGCTACACCTTC. Supplemented by reference TRBV29-1 and TRBJ1-2, the full variable domain reads SAVISQKPSRDICQRGTSLTIQCQVDSQVTMMFWYRQQPGQSLTLIATANQGSEATYESGFVIDKFPISRPNLTFSTLTVSNMSPEDSSIYLCSSPGLGQSYGYTFGSGTRLTVV.

This clonotype was found many times. This chain uses TRBV7-8 with TRBJ1-4; D gene ambiguous. CDR1 is SGHVS, CDR2 FQNEAQ, per germline. V was shortened by 0 bases and J by 6 bases, with 14 bases between the two germline ends. The CDR3 has 16 amino acids. The CDR3 region is CASSLAAEGSDEKLFF. For the CDR3, the DNA is TGTGCCAGCAGCTTAGCCGCGGAGGGCTCCGATGAAAAACTGTTTTTT.

This clonotype came up many times. The chain couples TRBV20-1 to TRBJ2-5; D call uncertain. The CDR3 covers 14 residues. V lost 3 bases, J lost 0 bases, and 11 bases lay in between. CDR1 and CDR2 from the germline V gene are DFQATT and SNEGSKA (reference sequence). CDR3: CSASSIEYQETQYF. Here the CDR3 DNA reads TGCAGTGCTAGTTCGATCGAGTACCAAGAGACCCAGTACTTC.

The gene calls are TRBV7-2 and TRBJ2-7; 9 nucleotides align to TRBD2. Germline lookup yields CDR1 SGHTA and CDR2 FQGNSA. The CDR3 runs 17 residues. The trim removed 5 bases at V and 2 bases at J, leaving 13 bases unmatched. The CDR3 is CASSPRTSAGTAYEQYF. The CDR3 DNA follows: TGTGCCAGCAGCCCCAGGACTAGCGCCGGGACAGCCTACGAGCAGTACTTC. The full variable domain, its missing parts supplied by reference TRBV7-2 and TRBJ2-7, is GAGVSQSPSNKVTEKGKDVELRCDPISGHTALYWYRQSLGQGLEFLIYFQGNSAPDKSGLPSDRFSAERTGGSVSTLTIQRTQQEDSAVYLCASSPRTSAGTAYEQYFGPGTRLTVT.